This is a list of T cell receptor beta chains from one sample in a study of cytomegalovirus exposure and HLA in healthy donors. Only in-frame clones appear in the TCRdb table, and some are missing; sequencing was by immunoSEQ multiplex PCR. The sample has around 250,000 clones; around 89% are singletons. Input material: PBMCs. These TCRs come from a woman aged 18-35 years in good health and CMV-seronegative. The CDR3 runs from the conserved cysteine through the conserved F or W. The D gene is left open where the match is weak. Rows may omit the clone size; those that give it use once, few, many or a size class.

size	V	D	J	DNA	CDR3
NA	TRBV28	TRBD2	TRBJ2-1	TGTGCCAGCAGGGCAGCGGGGGTTAACAATGAGCAGTTCTTC	CASRAAGVNNEQFF
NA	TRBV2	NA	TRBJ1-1	TGTGCCAGCAGTGAAGCGTCCCGGGTCACTGAAGCTTTCTTT	CASSEASRVTEAFF
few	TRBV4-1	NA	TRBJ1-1	TGCGCCAGCAGCCAACCGACAGTCCTTGGCACTGAAGCTTTCTTT	CASSQPTVLGTEAFF
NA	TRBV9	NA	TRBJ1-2	TGTGCCAGCAGCGTAGGGGACAAGGGGATTTATGGCTACACCTTC	CASSVGDKGIYGYTF
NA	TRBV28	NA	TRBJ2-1	TGTGCCAGCAGTCCGAGAGCTACTTACAATGAGCAGTTCTTC	CASSPRATYNEQFF
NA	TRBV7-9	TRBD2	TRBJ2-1	TGTGCCAGCAGCTTATTTCGGGGGGGCTTGGATGAGCAGTTCTTC	CASSLFRGGLDEQFF
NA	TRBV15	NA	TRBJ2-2	TGTGCCACCAGCCCCAGAAAAAGACAGAGCACGAACACCGGGGAGCTGTTTTTT	CATSPRKRQSTNTGELFF
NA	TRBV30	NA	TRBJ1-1	TGTGCCTGGAGTGCACAGGGTGTCGGTGAAGCTTTCTTT	CAWSAQGVGEAFF
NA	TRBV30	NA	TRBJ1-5	TGTGCCTGGAGTTCCGGGGATAGCAATCAGCCCCAGCATTTT	CAWSSGDSNQPQHF
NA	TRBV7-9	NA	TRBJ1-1	TGTGCCAGCAGCTCATCACAGGCGTCATTGAACACTGAAGCTTTCTTT	CASSSSQASLNTEAFF
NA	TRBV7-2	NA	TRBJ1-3	TGTGCCAGCAGCTTAATCTCGGGGGTACTACGAAACACCATATATTTT	CASSLISGVLRNTIYF
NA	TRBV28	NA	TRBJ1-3	TGTGCCAGCAGTTTACCGACAGACTCTGGAAACACCATATATTTT	CASSLPTDSGNTIYF
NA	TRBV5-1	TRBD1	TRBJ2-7	TGCGCCAGCAGGAATCTAGACAGGGCACTTAACTACGAGCAGTACTTC	CASRNLDRALNYEQYF
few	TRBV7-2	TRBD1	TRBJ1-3	TGTGCCAGCAGCTCGAGAGGGGGCAGAAACACCATATATTTT	CASSSRGGRNTIYF
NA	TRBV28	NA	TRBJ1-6	TGTGCCAGCAGTTCTTATTCACCCCTCCACTTT	CASSSYSPLHF
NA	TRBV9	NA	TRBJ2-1	TGTGCCAGCAGCGTAGAAGGGGCGGTAGCTAACAATGAGCAGTTCTTC	CASSVEGAVANNEQFF
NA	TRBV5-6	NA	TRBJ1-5	TGTGCCAGCAGCTTAAGGGGCACGACAATTCAGCCCCAGCATTTT	CASSLRGTTIQPQHF
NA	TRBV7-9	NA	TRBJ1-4	TGTGCCAGCAGCCCCGGTCATGAAAAACTGTTTTTT	CASSPGHEKLFF
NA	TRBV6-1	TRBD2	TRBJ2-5	TGTGCCAGCAGTAATAGCGGGGGTGGGGCCATGGACTTC	CASSNSGGGAMDF
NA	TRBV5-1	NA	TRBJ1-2	TGCGCCAGCAGCCCAAACATAGGGGACAAGTTGAACTATGGCTACACCTTC	CASSPNIGDKLNYGYTF
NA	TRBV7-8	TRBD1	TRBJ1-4	TGTGCCAGCAGCTTGCCTGGGACAGGGAATGAAAAACTGTTTTTT	CASSLPGTGNEKLFF
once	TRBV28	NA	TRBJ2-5	TGTGCCAGCAGCCCTATGGTCGAGACCCAGTACTTC	CASSPMVETQYF
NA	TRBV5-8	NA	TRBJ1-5	TGTGCCAGCAGCTTGGCGGGTGGTCAGCCCCAGCATTTT	CASSLAGGQPQHF
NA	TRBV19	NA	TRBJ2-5	TGTGCCAGCCAGGGCGGTTTTCGAGAGACCCAGTACTTC	CASQGGFRETQYF
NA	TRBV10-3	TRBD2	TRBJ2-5	TGTGCCATCAGTGAAATGACTAGCGGGGTTCGGGGTAAGACCCAGTACTTC	CAISEMTSGVRGKTQYF
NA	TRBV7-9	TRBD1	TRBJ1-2	TGTGCCAGCAGCTCACACTCCGGGACAGGGGGCCGTGGCTACACCTTC	CASSSHSGTGGRGYTF
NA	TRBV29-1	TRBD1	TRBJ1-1	TGCAGCGTTGAGGACGAGGCGGGCCCCAGGGGGACTGAAGCTTTCTTT	CSVEDEAGPRGTEAFF
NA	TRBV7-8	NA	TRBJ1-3	TGTGCCAGCAGCCCCGATACAGGAAACACCATATATTTT	CASSPDTGNTIYF
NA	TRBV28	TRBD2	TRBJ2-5	TGTGCCAGCAGTTTCGGGGGGCAAGAGACCCAGTACTTC	CASSFGGQETQYF
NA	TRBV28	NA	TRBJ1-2	TGTGCCAGCAGCTGGGGACAATCTAACTATGGCTACACCTTC	CASSWGQSNYGYTF
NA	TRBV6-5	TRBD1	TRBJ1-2	TGTGCCAGCAGATACGGACAGGGAGGTGGCTACACCTTC	CASRYGQGGGYTF
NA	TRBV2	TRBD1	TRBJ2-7	TGTGCCAGCATGAATACGGGACAGCCTTCCTACGAGCAGTACTTC	CASMNTGQPSYEQYF
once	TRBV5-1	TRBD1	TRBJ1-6	TGCGCCAGCAGCTTGGTTCTAAGGGGGCTCGGATCACCCCTCCACTTT	CASSLVLRGLGSPLHF
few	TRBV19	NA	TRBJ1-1	TGTGCCAGTAGTATTTTGCCAGGTGTTGAAGCTTTCTTT	CASSILPGVEAFF
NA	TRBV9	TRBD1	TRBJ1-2	TGTGCCAGCAGCGTAGCAGGAGACAGGGGGGTTTATGGCTACACCTTC	CASSVAGDRGVYGYTF
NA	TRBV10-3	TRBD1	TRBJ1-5	TGTGCCATCAGGGGGACAGATAGCAATCAGCCCCAGCATTTT	CAIRGTDSNQPQHF
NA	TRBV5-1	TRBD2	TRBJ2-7	TGCGCCAGCAGCTTTCGGGCTAGCGGGCCTATCGTCCCCTCCTACGAGCAGTACTTC	CASSFRASGPIVPSYEQYF
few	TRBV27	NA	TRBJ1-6	TGTGCCAGCAGTTTCGTAGGGGATGATTCACCCCTCCACTTT	CASSFVGDDSPLHF
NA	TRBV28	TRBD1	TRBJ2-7	TGTGCCAGCAGCTCCCCCGGGACAGGGGATTCCGAGCAGTACTTC	CASSSPGTGDSEQYF
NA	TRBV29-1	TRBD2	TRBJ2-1	TGCAGCGTTGACCAACTAGCGCGTGAGCAGTTCTTC	CSVDQLAREQFF
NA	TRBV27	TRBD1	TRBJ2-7	TGTGCCAGCAGTACTCCAGGGGGCGTTTACGAGCAGTACTTC	CASSTPGGVYEQYF
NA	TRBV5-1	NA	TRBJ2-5	TGCGCCAGCAGGCGTAGCGACGAGACCCAGTACTTC	CASRRSDETQYF
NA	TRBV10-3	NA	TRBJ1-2	TGTGCCATCAGTGAGGCTCCACAGGGCCCAACGGTGGGTGGCTACACCTTC	CAISEAPQGPTVGGYTF
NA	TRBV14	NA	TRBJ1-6	TGTGCCAGCAGCCAAGGTACTTTCAGGAAAAATTCACCCCTCCACTTT	CASSQGTFRKNSPLHF
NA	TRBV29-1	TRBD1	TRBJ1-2	TGCAGCGTTGGGACAGGGGGGAGCTCTGCGACTGGCTACACCTTC	CSVGTGGSSATGYTF
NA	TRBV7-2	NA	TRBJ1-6	TGTGCCAGCAGCTTAGACAACGGGTATTCACCCCTCCACTTT	CASSLDNGYSPLHF
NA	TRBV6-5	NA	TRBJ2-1	TGTGCCAGCAGTTACTCGCCGGAGAGCTCCTACAATGAGCAGTTCTTC	CASSYSPESSYNEQFF
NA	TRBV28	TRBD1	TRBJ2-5	TGTGCCAGCAGTTACAGGGGCGAGACCCAGTACTTC	CASSYRGETQYF
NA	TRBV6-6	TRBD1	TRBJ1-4	TGTGCCAGCAGTTTCGGACAGGGGTTTGAAAAACTGTTTTTT	CASSFGQGFEKLFF
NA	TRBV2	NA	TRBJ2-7	TGTGCCAGCAGTCCCGGTTCCATCTACGAGCAGTACTTC	CASSPGSIYEQYF
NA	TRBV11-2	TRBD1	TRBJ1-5	TGTGCCAGCAGCCTGGGACAGGGGTATCAGCCCCAGCATTTT	CASSLGQGYQPQHF
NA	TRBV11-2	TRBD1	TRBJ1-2	TGTGCCAGCAGCCTCCAAGGGGGCTCTGGCTACACCTTC	CASSLQGGSGYTF